This is a list of T cell receptor beta chains from one sample in a study of cytotoxic CD8 clonotypes in ibrutinib-treated CLL. Repertoires were generated with immunoSEQ multiplex PCR, while TCRdb's copy carries only in-frame clones and drops some. The sample holds more than 85,000 clones; approximately 71% are singletons and the top ten take around 25%. The sample in question was PBMCs, obtained after 24 months of ibrutinib treatment. The receptor set was obtained from a human donor with chronic lymphocytic leukemia. Each CDR3 is given with its conserved first and last residue. A D gene is named only where the DNA matches it firmly. Not all rows give a size; the values are once, few, many and, for expanded clones, a class.

TRBJ2-3,-,TRBV7-9,-,CASSPGSGTDTQYF,TGTGCCAGCAGCCCAGGTAGCGGCACAGATACGCAGTATTTT
TRBJ1-5,-,TRBV2,-,CASSETVSNQPQHF,TGTGCCAGCAGTGAGACGGTGTCTAATCAGCCCCAGCATTTT
TRBJ1-5,-,TRBV15,-,CATSEGGVGQLEAQHF,TGTGCCACCAGCGAAGGGGGAGTAGGGCAATTGGAGGCCCAGCATTTT
TRBJ1-5,-,TRBV6-1,TRBD1,CASSEALRTGNQPQHF,TGTGCCAGCAGTGAAGCTCTCAGGACAGGGAATCAGCCCCAGCATTTT
TRBJ1-1,-,TRBV7-2,-,CASTFGQMNTEAFF,TGTGCCAGCACCTTTGGCCAAATGAACACTGAAGCTTTCTTT
TRBJ2-6,-,TRBV7-3,-,CASSSGQNAGVLTF,TGTGCCAGCAGCTCGGGACAAAACGCTGGAGTCCTGACTTTC
TRBJ1-6,-,TRBV27,-,CASSLFWGRSYNSPLHF,TGTGCCAGCAGTTTATTCTGGGGGAGGTCTTATAATTCACCCCTCCACTTT
TRBJ2-3,once,TRBV6-6,-,CASRPPRTDTQYF,TGTGCCAGCAGACCGCCCAGAACAGATACGCAGTATTTT
TRBJ1-2,-,TRBV30,-,CAWRGYFENGYTF,TGTGCCTGGAGGGGGTATTTCGAAAACGGCTACACCTTC
TRBJ1-2,once,TRBV30,TRBD1,CAWSKDRGWGYTF,TGTGCCTGGAGTAAAGACAGGGGATGGGGCTACACCTTC
TRBJ2-3,-,TRBV28,TRBD2,CASSETSGRVTDTQYF,TGTGCCAGCAGTGAGACTAGCGGGAGAGTAACCGATACGCAGTATTTT
TRBJ1-4,-,TRBV9,TRBD1,CASTGQDNEKLFF,TGTGCCAGCACCGGACAGGATAATGAAAAACTGTTTTTT
TRBJ2-1,-,TRBV11-3,-,CASSLVAGKVFF,TGTGCCAGCAGCTTAGTCGCGGGAAAGGTGTTCTTC
TRBJ1-6,-,TRBV27,-,CASSLFTGGGYNSPLHF,TGTGCCAGCAGTTTATTTACCGGGGGTGGGTATAATTCACCCCTCCACTTT
TRBJ2-1,-,TRBV7-9,-,CASTRLGSEQFF,TGTGCCAGCACCAGGCTGGGGTCGGAGCAGTTCTTC
TRBJ2-3,-,TRBV7-9,-,CASSLSGSADTQYF,TGTGCCAGCAGCTTATCAGGGAGTGCAGATACGCAGTATTTT
TRBJ1-2,-,TRBV7-8,-,CASSPSGTVYGYTF,TGTGCCAGCAGCCCATCCGGGACGGTCTATGGCTACACCTTC
TRBJ2-3,-,TRBV6-1,TRBD1,CASSGWTGKIWQYF,TGTGCCAGCAGTGGATGGACAGGTAAAATATGGCAGTATTTT
TRBJ2-3,-,TRBV5-1,-,CASSRQEGTDTQYF,TGCGCCAGCAGCCGACAGGAGGGGACGGATACGCAGTATTTT
TRBJ2-3,-,TRBV5-1,-,CASRLTDTQYF,TGCGCCAGCAGGCTTACAGATACGCAGTATTTT
TRBJ2-5,-,TRBV5-1,TRBD1,CASSRTGTGTETQYF,TGTGCCAGCAGCAGAACTGGGACAGGGACCGAGACCCAGTACTTC